This paragraph reports one T cell receptor beta chain. Antigen specificity is unknown. The V gene's germline CDR1 is MNHNS and CDR2 SASEGT. Trimming took off 5 bases at V and 6 bases at J, with 22 bases between the two ends. CDR3 size: 16 residues. The data originate from a study of yellow fever vaccine responses in identical twins. Study-wide results and caveats: Twins' vaccine T cell responses reportedly seemed partly convergent and partly personalized.

One entry per CDR3 protein results from TCRdb running MiXCR on the RT-PCR reads. The data hold around 2,200 distinct CDR3 sequences, with approximately 82% observed a single time. The input for sequencing was T cells from blood (PBMCs), unsorted or a sorted subset (not recorded which), taken before or after yellow fever vaccination (not recorded which). This TCR was sampled from a female donor who received the yellow fever vaccine. This rearrangement joins TRBV6-1 to TRBJ1-2; D is unclear. CDR3 nucleotide sequence: TGTGCCAGCAGTCCACCCGGGCTAGCTTCTACGGATGGCTACACCTTC. This encodes CASSPPGLASTDGYTF.